These T cell receptor beta chains were read from a single sample in a study of cytomegalovirus exposure and HLA in healthy donors. The method was immunoSEQ multiplex PCR; TCRdb's version includes in-frame clones alone and lacks a portion of them. The sample yields some 150,000 clones, 70% to 90% seen once. Sample: PBMCs. The receptor source for this set is a woman aged 40-49 years in good health and CMV-seropositive. Each CDR3 is given with its conserved first and last residue. A D gene is named only where the DNA matches it firmly. The size of a clone is reported for some rows only, either as once, few or many, or as a class for expanded clones.

clone size | D gene | J gene | V gene | CDR3 DNA | CDR3 protein
- | - | TRBJ1-5 | TRBV5-3 | TGTGCCAGAAGCCACCCTAGACAGGACGTGAGCAATCAGCCCCAGCATTTT | CARSHPRQDVSNQPQHF
- | TRBD1 | TRBJ2-7 | TRBV27 | TGTGCCAGCAGTTTATCCTCAACGGGACAGGGGTACGAGCAGTACTTC | CASSLSSTGQGYEQYF
- | - | TRBJ2-7 | TRBV7-9 | TGTGCCAGCAGCTTAGAGCCTCGGACAGACGAGCAGTACTTC | CASSLEPRTDEQYF
- | TRBD1 | TRBJ2-5 | TRBV19 | TGTGCCAGTGGTCACAGGGGTGAGACCCAGTACTTC | CASGHRGETQYF
- | - | TRBJ2-7 | TRBV6-1 | TGTGCCAGCAGTGAAGGGGAGTTCTACGAGCAGTACTTC | CASSEGEFYEQYF
- | TRBD2 | TRBJ2-3 | TRBV10-3 | TGTGCCACCGGGACTAGCGGGGGGACCCGCACAGATACGCAGTATTTT | CATGTSGGTRTDTQYF
once | TRBD2 | TRBJ2-3 | TRBV27 | TGTGCCAGCAGCCCTAGCGGGAACTCTGATACGCAGTATTTT | CASSPSGNSDTQYF
- | TRBD1 | TRBJ2-3 | TRBV7-3 | TGTGCCAGCAGCTCCTACAGGGGGGCTAGCACAGATACGCAGTATTTT | CASSSYRGASTDTQYF
- | - | TRBJ1-2 | TRBV5-6 | TGTGCCAGCAGCTTTATAGACACGGTATATGGCTACACCTTC | CASSFIDTVYGYTF
- | - | TRBJ1-2 | TRBV11-2 | TGTGCCAGCAGCTTAGAAGAGACAGCTAACTATGGCTACACCTTC | CASSLEETANYGYTF
- | - | TRBJ2-2 | TRBV5-1 | TGCGCCAGCAGCTTGGGGGCAGCGAACACCGGGGAGCTGTTTTTT | CASSLGAANTGELFF
- | - | TRBJ1-6 | TRBV28 | TGTGCCAGCAGTTTAGTACAAATAAATTCACCCCTCCACTTT | CASSLVQINSPLHF
- | TRBD2 | TRBJ2-5 | TRBV5-1 | TGCGCCAGCAGAAAGGAGGCGGGGGGATTGGAGACCCAGTACTTC | CASRKEAGGLETQYF
- | - | TRBJ1-4 | TRBV27 | TGTGCCAGCAGTTACTCCCGGGGAAATGAAAAACTGTTTTTT | CASSYSRGNEKLFF
- | - | TRBJ2-2 | TRBV7-8 | TGTGCCAGCAGCTTAGCCCGTGCGAACACCGGGGAGCTGTTTTTT | CASSLARANTGELFF
- | TRBD1 | TRBJ1-2 | TRBV9 | TGTGCCAGCAGCGCCACAGGGGGCTATGGCTACACCTTC | CASSATGGYGYTF
many | - | TRBJ1-2 | TRBV5-1 | TGTGCCAGCAGCCCGGGGTCCGCTAACTATGGCTACACCTTC | CASSPGSANYGYTF
- | - | TRBJ1-3 | TRBV6-1 | TGTGCCAGCATTCAGGGGTTCTCTGGAAACACCATATATTTT | CASIQGFSGNTIYF
- | TRBD2 | TRBJ2-1 | TRBV5-4 | TGTGCCAGCAGCGTGAGCGGGGGGGCTGGATACAATGAGCAGTTCTTC | CASSVSGGAGYNEQFF
- | - | TRBJ1-5 | TRBV5-6 | TGTGCCAGCAGCTTGACAGGGACCTTAAGCAATCAGCCCCAGCATTTT | CASSLTGTLSNQPQHF
- | - | TRBJ2-7 | TRBV4-1 | TGCGCCAGCAGCGTGACTAGTAGCTACGAGCAGTACTTC | CASSVTSSYEQYF
- | - | TRBJ1-1 | TRBV30 | TGTGCCTGGAAATGGAGGGCGAACACTGAAGCTTTCTTT | CAWKWRANTEAFF
- | TRBD1 | TRBJ1-1 | TRBV13 | TGTGCCAGCAGCAAGGACAGGGCCCTGAACACTGAAGCTTTCTTT | CASSKDRALNTEAFF
- | TRBD2 | TRBJ2-2 | TRBV28 | TGTGCCAGCAGTCTAGCGGACACCGGGGAGCTGTTTTTT | CASSLADTGELFF
once | TRBD1 | TRBJ2-7 | TRBV10-3 | TGTGCCATCAGTGATCAGACAGGGCTAACCTACGAGCAGTACTTC | CAISDQTGLTYEQYF
- | TRBD1 | TRBJ1-5 | TRBV11-2 | TGTGCCAGCAGCCAAGACAGGGGGCCGACTCAGCCCCAGCATTTT | CASSQDRGPTQPQHF
- | - | TRBJ2-3 | TRBV27 | TGTGCCAGCAGTCTAACCGGGCAGGGTTACGATACGCAGTATTTT | CASSLTGQGYDTQYF
- | TRBD1 | TRBJ1-2 | TRBV7-2 | TGTGCCAGCAGCCCAGCGGGGACAGGGGGAAACAATGGCTACACCTTC | CASSPAGTGGNNGYTF
- | TRBD2 | TRBJ2-1 | TRBV28 | TGTGCCAGCAGGACTAGCGGGAGGAATGAGCAGTTCTTC | CASRTSGRNEQFF